This T cell receptor beta chain stems from a study of vaccination and CD4 T cells after COVID-19. Study-level background: Investigators took post-vaccine samples a median roughly 73 days after dose two, within a range of 14 to 241.

V was pared by 6 bases and J by 0 bases, with 8 bases of the junction left unmatched. The CDR3 spans 16 residues. In germline, CDR1 is MNHNS, CDR2 SASEGT. Treatment reported: approximately 10-day PBMC culture with coronavirus spike peptide pools or control peptides (ViraFEST assay). Peptide-pool expansion of antigen-specific T cells preceded TCR sequencing in ViraFEST. Before Alpha, Beta and Delta appeared in the US, convalescents tested positive (March–late 2020). An Oncomine TCR Beta short-read assay was used to sequence the DNA from cultured CD4+ T cells. TCRdb re-called the PCR reads with MiXCR, one entry per CDR3 protein. The sample has about 21,000 distinct CDR3 sequences; approximately 45% are singletons. On this clonotype: The antigen is not known.

This sequence joins TRBV6-1 and TRBJ2-3, with TRBD2 identical over 8 bases. This TCR derives from a human donor who had recovered from COVID-19. The starting material was CD4+ T cells from blood, cultured in vitro, obtained before SARS-CoV-2 vaccination. The CDR3 nucleotides read TGTGCCAGCAGCTCCCGAGCGGGGGCCAGCACAGATACGCAGTATTTT. The encoded protein is CASSSRAGASTDTQYF.